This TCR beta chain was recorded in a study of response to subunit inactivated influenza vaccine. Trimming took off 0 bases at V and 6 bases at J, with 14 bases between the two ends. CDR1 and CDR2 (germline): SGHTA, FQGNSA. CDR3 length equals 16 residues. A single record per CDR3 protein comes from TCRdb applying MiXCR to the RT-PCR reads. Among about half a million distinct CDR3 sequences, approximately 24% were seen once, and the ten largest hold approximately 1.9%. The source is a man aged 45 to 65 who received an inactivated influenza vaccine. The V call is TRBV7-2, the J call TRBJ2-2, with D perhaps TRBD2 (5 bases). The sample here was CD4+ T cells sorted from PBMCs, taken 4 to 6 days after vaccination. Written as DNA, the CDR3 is TGTGCCAGCAGCTTAGCCCCGGGGTGGAAGGCCGGGGAGCTGTTTTTT. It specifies CASSLAPGWKAGELFF.